The 5 T cell receptor beta chains given below trace back to one sample, sequenced in a study of blood T cell repertoires in COVID-19. This table comes from immunoSEQ multiplex PCR, and its TCRdb copy is limited to in-frame clones, with some not included. In the table there are around 130,000 clones, roughly 91% of which are singletons. Material for sequencing was peripheral blood. The receptors come from a man over 45 with active or convalescent COVID-19.

DNA of the CDR3: TGTGCCAGCAGCCGTATCGGGAACAATGAGCAGTTCTTC. This sequence encodes CASSRIGNNEQFF. The chain uses TRBV7-8 and TRBJ2-1, with D maybe TRBD2 (5 bases). Trimming cost V 5 bases and J 5 bases, with 10 bases left between them. The CDR3 runs 13 residues. Germline lookup yields CDR1 SGHVS and CDR2 FQNEAQ.

The chain recombines TRBV19 with TRBJ1-5, with 7 bases that match TRBD1. The ends lost 2 bases at V and 2 bases at J; junction bases unmatched: 9. The CDR3 sequence is 17 residues long. Per germline, CDR1 LNHDA and CDR2 SQIVND (reference sequence). The CDR3 coding sequence is TGTGCCAGTAGTATAAAGGTATCAGGGGGACGCAATCAGCCCCAGCATTTT. This encodes CASSIKVSGGRNQPQHF.

This chain uses TRBV19 with TRBJ2-5; TRBD1 matches 11 bases. This CDR3 contains 15 residues. Germline V gene lookup returns CDR1 LNHDA and CDR2 SQIVND (reference sequence). V was pared by 5 bases and J by 4 bases, with 6 bases of the junction left unmatched. DNA for the CDR3: TGTGCCAGTAGTGACCGGGACAGGGGGAGAGAGACCCAGTACTTC. It specifies CASSDRDRGRETQYF.

The chain couples TRBV19 to TRBJ1-6; perhaps TRBD1 as D (5 bases). From germline, CDR1 is LNHDA and CDR2 SQIVND (reference sequence). Deletions cut 4 bases from V and 10 bases from J, with 17 bases between. This CDR3 is built from 15 residues. CDR3 sequence: CASSTSGRGSSPLHF. The CDR3 region has the DNA TGTGCCAGTAGTACCTCCGGTAGGGGAAGCTCACCCCTCCACTTT. Filled out from reference TRBV19 and TRBJ1-6, the complete variable domain reads DGGITQSPKYLFRKEGQNVTLSCEQNLNHDAMYWYRQDPGQGLRLIYYSQIVNDFQKGDIAEGYSVSREKKESFPLTVTSAQKNPTAFYLCASSTSGRGSSPLHFGNGTRLTVT.

The chain uses TRBV18 and TRBJ2-2; TRBD1 aligns across 12 bases. The germline V gene has CDR1 KGHSH and CDR2 LQKENI. Germline trimming cut 4 bases from V and 5 bases from J; bases unmatched to any gene: 11. CDR3 length: 18 amino acids. The CDR3 nucleotides read TGTGCCAGCTCACAACCCGGGACAGGGGGCGCGAGGACCGGGGAGCTGTTTTTT. Translating it yields CASSQPGTGGARTGELFF.